Listed here are 31 T cell receptor beta chains from one sample, sequenced in a study of blood T cell repertoires in COVID-19. Only in-frame clones appear in the TCRdb table, and some are missing; sequencing was by immunoSEQ multiplex PCR. Of roughly 250,000 clones listed, roughly 82% are singletons. The sequenced material came from peripheral blood. Every receptor here comes from an elderly woman with active or convalescent COVID-19.

The rearrangement uses TRBV24-1 and TRBJ2-7; 7 bases map to TRBD1. Germline CDR1 is KGHDR and CDR2 is SFDVKD. The CDR3 length is 15 residues. Losses at the gene ends were 2 bases for V and 6 bases for J; bases not matched to a gene: 9. The DNA of the CDR3 is TGTGCCACCAGTGATTCAGCCGGGACAGCACTCGAGCAGTACTTC. Amino acids: CATSDSAGTALEQYF.

The V gene is TRBV6-5, the J gene TRBJ1-5; perhaps TRBD1 as D (6 bases). Germline CDR1 is MNHEY and CDR2 is SVGAGI. This CDR3 has 14 amino acids. V was clipped by 5 bases and J by 9 bases, with 17 bases between them. The CDR3 protein is CASSPTQGRRPQHF. CDR3 DNA: TGTGCCAGCAGTCCAACACAGGGTCGAAGGCCCCAGCATTTT.

This chain connects TRBV19 to TRBJ2-7, with TRBD2 as a possible D gene (5 bases). Per the germline V gene, CDR1 is LNHDA and CDR2 is SQIVND (reference sequence). The CDR3 is 14 amino acids. The ends were cut back, 3 bases at V and 5 bases at J, with 14 bases in the middle. This chain's CDR3 is CASSMPEEADEQYF. CDR3 in DNA: TGTGCCAGTAGTATGCCAGAGGAGGCCGACGAGCAGTACTTC.

This chain joins TRBV5-1 and TRBJ2-2; TRBD2 might be the D (5 bases). The CDR3 has 13 amino acids. Trimming left V 6 bases short and J 0 bases short, with 6 bases between. Germline V CDR1 and CDR2: SGHRS, YFSETQ. Here the CDR3 reads CASTGANTGELFF. DNA of the CDR3: TGCGCCAGCACCGGGGCGAACACCGGGGAGCTGTTTTTT.

The chain joins TRBV5-6 to TRBJ2-2; D is perhaps TRBD2 (6 bases). V was shortened by 2 bases and J by 8 bases, with 16 bases between the two germline ends. The CDR3 contains 15 residues. Germline V gene sequence: CDR1 SGHDT, CDR2 YYEEEE. The CDR3 loop is CASSFGIAGYGELFF. Written as DNA, the CDR3 is TGTGCCAGCAGCTTCGGGATTGCGGGATATGGGGAGCTGTTTTTT.

This rearrangement joins TRBV13 to TRBJ2-7, with D possibly being TRBD1 (6 bases). The V gene's germline CDR1 is PRHDT and CDR2 FYEKMQ (reference sequence). V gave up 4 bases and J gave up 2 bases, with 15 bases separating them. The CDR3 loop spans 15 amino acids. The CDR3 nucleotides read TGTGCCAGCAGCTCACGCCCAAAGGGGGCCTACGAGCAGTACTTC. It is translated as CASSSRPKGAYEQYF.

V and J are TRBV7-9 and TRBJ1-2; D is unresolved. Trimming removed 8 bases at V and 8 bases at J, with 9 bases between. This CDR3 contains 10 residues. Per germline, CDR1 SEHNR and CDR2 FQNEAQ (reference sequence). The CDR3 reads CASASTGYTF. The DNA for the CDR3 is TGTGCCAGCGCTTCTACCGGCTACACCTTC.

This clone was seen only once. The chain is built from TRBV5-1 and TRBJ2-3; D possibly corresponds to TRBD2 (6 bases). This CDR3 comprises 16 residues. Germline V gene data show CDR1 as SGHRS and CDR2 as YFSETQ. V lost 0 bases and J 0 bases, leaving 11 bases between the germline ends. CDR3 sequence (DNA): TGCGCCAGCAGCTTGGATGCGGGACCTAGCACAGATACGCAGTATTTT. This codes for CASSLDAGPSTDTQYF. The variable domain in full, completed from reference TRBV5-1 and TRBJ2-3, reads KAGVTQTPRYLIKTRGQQVTLSCSPISGHRSVSWYQQTPGQGLQFLFEYFSETQRNKGNFPGRFSGRQFSNSRSEMNVSTLELGDSALYLCASSLDAGPSTDTQYFGPGTRLTVL.

The J gene is TRBJ1-2, the V gene TRBV12-2. TRBV12-2 is a recognized pseudogene. This CDR3 region has 12 residues. CDR3 coding DNA: TGTGCAAGTCGCTTAGGTTCCGGTGGCTACACCTTC. This gives the protein CASRLGSGGYTF.

The chain is built from TRBV6-5 and TRBJ2-5, with TRBD1 matching 8 bases. The V segment lost 6 bases and the J segment 9 bases; nucleotides outside the gene matches: 12. Germline V gene data show CDR1 as MNHEY and CDR2 as SVGAGI. The CDR3 has 14 residues. The CDR3: CASRARTGTAAQYF. The CDR3 DNA follows: TGTGCCAGCAGGGCCCGGACAGGGACGGCGGCCCAGTACTTC.

The chain joins TRBV28 to TRBJ2-7, with 7 bases identical to TRBD1. V shed 7 bases and J 4 bases; nucleotides not matched to a gene: 7. Germline lookup yields CDR1 MDHEN and CDR2 SYDVKM. The CDR3 totals 13 residues. CDR3 coding DNA: TGTGCCAGCACCCCGGGACAGTCTTACGAGCAGTACTTC. This translates into CASTPGQSYEQYF.

J is TRBJ2-5 and V is TRBV2; D remains ambiguous. V was pared by 4 bases and J by 1 base, with 7 bases between. The germline V gene has CDR1 SNHLY and CDR2 FYNNEI. The CDR3 totals 13 residues. CDR3 in amino acids: CASSAGPQETQYF. CDR3 DNA: TGTGCCAGCAGTGCTGGCCCCCAAGAGACCCAGTACTTC.

The count of this clone is one. V and J are TRBV19 and TRBJ2-5, with 9 nucleotides matching TRBD1. This CDR3 is 14 amino acids long. Germline V lookup: CDR1 LNHDA, CDR2 SQIVND (reference sequence). Unmatched junction bases numbered 5, after V lost 4 bases and J lost 5 bases. The CDR3 is CASSTTGGRETQYF. Here the CDR3 DNA reads TGTGCCAGTAGTACAACAGGGGGCCGGGAGACCCAGTACTTC.

Worth noting for this clone: Distinct nucleotide sequences in the sample also encode this CDR3. The genes are TRBV5-1 and TRBJ1-2; D is possibly TRBD1 (5 bases). Germline CDR1 SGHRS, CDR2 YFSETQ. The CDR3 has 13 residues. V lost 4 bases to trimming and J lost 2 bases, with 9 bases between them. This chain's CDR3 is CASSLDSNYGYTF. DNA for the CDR3: TGCGCCAGCAGCCTAGACAGCAACTATGGCTACACCTTC. Full variable domain (rest looked up from reference TRBV5-1 and TRBJ1-2): KAGVTQTPRYLIKTRGQQVTLSCSPISGHRSVSWYQQTPGQGLQFLFEYFSETQRNKGNFPGRFSGRQFSNSRSEMNVSTLELGDSALYLCASSLDSNYGYTFGSGTRLTVV.

The rearrangement uses TRBV2 and TRBJ1-6; D is ambiguous. CDR1 is SNHLY, CDR2 FYNNEI, per germline. The CDR3 is 12 amino acids. Trimming took 5 bases from V and 9 from J, leaving 8 bases between them. The CDR3 nucleotides are TGTGCCAGCAGTTTCGGGAGTTCACCCCTCCACTTT. This gives the protein CASSFGSSPLHF.

This clone was seen a single time. The chain carries TRBV12-3 or TRBV12-4 and TRBJ1-2; 10 nucleotides align to TRBD1. V was clipped by 11 bases and J by 9 bases; unmatched bases: 9. The CDR3 covers 12 residues. CDR3 loop: CAGGTGVGSYTF. The DNA for the CDR3 is TGTGCCGGGGGGACAGGGGTCGGGAGCTACACCTTC.

This chain joins TRBV7-2 and TRBJ2-1; 12 bases fit TRBD2. The CDR3 has 17 amino acids. J lost 9 bases, V lost 4 bases, and 13 bases had no gene match. Germline V gene sequence: CDR1 SGHTA, CDR2 FQGNSA. CDR3 coding DNA: TGTGCCAGCAGCTCCCTCGCCCTAGCGGGGGGGTTTGGTGAGCAGTTCTTC. Translation gives CASSSLALAGGFGEQFF.

This chain links TRBV6-5 with TRBJ1-2, with TRBD1 as a possible D gene (6 bases). The V end was cut by 2 bases, the J end by 2 bases, with 12 bases between. CDR1 and CDR2 from the germline V gene are MNHEY and SVGAGI. CDR3 length equals 15 residues. The CDR3 sequence: CASSYDSGVNYGYTF. In DNA, the CDR3 is TGTGCCAGCAGTTACGATTCAGGGGTAAACTATGGCTACACCTTC.

This chain joins TRBV30 and TRBJ2-5; 11 bases match TRBD1. This CDR3 comprises 15 residues. V lost 2 bases, J lost 5 bases, and 7 bases stayed unmatched. Germline V gives CDR1 GTSNPN, CDR2 SVGIG (reference sequence). The CDR3 sequence: CAWSPGQGARETQYF. CDR3 nucleotides: TGTGCCTGGAGTCCCGGACAGGGGGCGAGGGAGACCCAGTACTTC.

The chain joins TRBV7-8 to TRBJ2-5; TRBD2 matches 10 bases. CDR3 length: 16 amino acids. After removal of 3 bases from V and 1 base from J, the junction contained 5 bases not matched to a gene. CDR1 is SGHVS and CDR2 is FQNEAQ in the germline V gene. CDR3 sequence reads: CASSFTGLATQETQYF. In DNA, the CDR3 is TGTGCCAGCAGCTTCACGGGACTAGCGACCCAAGAGACCCAGTACTTC.

The chain uses TRBV28 and TRBJ1-2, with unresolved D. Germline CDR1 MDHEN, CDR2 SYDVKM. Trimming left V 4 bases short and J 8 bases short, with 14 bases between. The CDR3 has 13 amino acids. This CDR3 reads CASSSPGPSGYTF. The CDR3 DNA reads as TGTGCCAGCAGTTCCCCAGGTCCGTCGGGCTACACCTTC.

Turning to this clone: A junction boundary mismatches the germline segment, possibly from a read error. The rearrangement links TRBV19 to TRBJ2-3; possibly TRBD1 for D (6 bases). CDR3 length: 11 residues. From germline, CDR1 is LNHDA and CDR2 SQIVND (reference sequence). The DNA for the CDR3 is TGCGCGACAGGTAGCACAGATACGCAGTATTTT. It specifies CATGSTDTQYF.

V gene TRBV28 combines with J gene TRBJ1-1; D ambiguous. CDR3 length: 14 residues. Germline CDR1 reads MDHEN; CDR2 reads SYDVKM. The V and J ends lost 2 bases and 0 bases respectively, with 7 bases between them. The CDR3 protein is CASSLHAMNTEAFF. The CDR3 DNA reads TGTGCCAGCAGTTTACACGCGATGAACACTGAAGCTTTCTTT.

This clone has a single count. The chain uses TRBV2 and TRBJ2-3, with D hard to call. The CDR3 covers 14 residues. Germline CDR1 SNHLY, CDR2 FYNNEI. The V end was cut by 8 bases, the J end by 2 bases, with 14 bases between. The chain's CDR3 is CASCFSENTDTQYF. CDR3 nucleotide sequence: TGTGCCAGCTGTTTCAGCGAGAACACAGATACGCAGTATTTT.

The CDR3 protein is CASSIQGRGGYTF. The CDR3 nucleotides are TGTGCCAGTAGTATACAGGGGCGTGGAGGCTACACCTTC. The genes are TRBV19 and TRBJ1-2; D is perhaps TRBD1 (6 bases). The CDR3 covers 13 residues. V lost 2 bases, J lost 8 bases, and 12 bases lay in between. Germline V gene data show CDR1 as LNHDA and CDR2 as SQIVND (reference sequence).

This clone was seen only a few times. The chain uses TRBV4-1 and TRBJ1-4, with D possibly being TRBD1 (5 bases). Germline V CDR1 and CDR2: MGHRA, YSYEKL. Trimming stripped 7 bases from V and 7 bases from J, with 16 bases between. This CDR3 comprises 14 residues. This CDR3 is CASTRVGQGEKLFF. Written as DNA, the CDR3 is TGCGCCAGCACCCGCGTGGGGCAGGGTGAAAAACTGTTTTTT.

This clone has just a few counts. This chain uses TRBV3-1 (or the pseudogene TRBV3-2) with TRBJ1-1; TRBD1 matches 7 bases. The germline V gene encodes CDR1 LGHDT and CDR2 YNNKEL (reference sequence). The V segment lost 1 base and the J segment 10 bases; nucleotides outside the gene matches: 6. The CDR3 is made up of 13 amino acids. CDR3 nucleotides: TGTGCCAGCAGCCAAGGCGACAGGGCAAGAGCTTTCTTT. Residues: CASSQGDRARAFF.

The chain uses TRBV30 and TRBJ2-3; 8 nucleotides agree with TRBD2. The CDR3 covers 14 residues. After removal of 0 bases from V and 5 bases from J, the junction contained 4 bases not matched to a gene. Germline CDR1 GTSNPN, CDR2 SVGIG (reference sequence). The CDR3 nucleotides read TGTGCCTGGAGTGTAACGAGCGGGAGAGATACGCAGTATTTT. This encodes CAWSVTSGRDTQYF. Full variable domain (rest looked up from reference TRBV30 and TRBJ2-3): SQTIHQWPATLVQPVGSPLSLECTVEGTSNPNLYWYRQAAGRGLQLLFYSVGIGQISSEVPQNLSASRPQDRQFILSSKKLLLSDSGFYLCAWSVTSGRDTQYFGPGTRLTVL.

The chain carries TRBV19 and TRBJ2-7; 7 bases align to TRBD2. Germline-derived CDR1 and CDR2 are LNHDA and SQIVND (reference sequence). The CDR3 has 15 residues. V lost 3 bases, J lost 2 bases, and 7 bases stayed unmatched. The CDR3 sequence is CASSMLGGTTYEQYF. CDR3 sequence (DNA): TGTGCCAGTAGTATGTTGGGGGGGACCACCTACGAGCAGTACTTC.

The chain is built from TRBV5-1 and TRBJ2-7, with 8 bases fitting TRBD2. Germline assignment: CDR1 SGHRS and CDR2 YFSETQ. The trim removed 4 bases at V and 3 bases at J, leaving 3 bases unmatched. The CDR3 extends over 13 amino acids. Here the CDR3 reads CASSGAGVYEQYF. In DNA form, the CDR3 reads TGCGCCAGCAGCGGAGCGGGGGTCTACGAGCAGTACTTC.

In its sample, this clone was seen a few times. The chain uses TRBV28 and TRBJ2-1, with D uncertain. Germline V gene lookup returns CDR1 MDHEN and CDR2 SYDVKM. V was cut by 4 bases and J by 10 bases, with 8 bases left in between. This CDR3 spans 11 amino acids. This CDR3 reads CASSSHMEQFF. CDR3 nucleotides: TGTGCCAGCAGTTCCCACATGGAGCAGTTCTTC.